The 23 T cell receptor beta chains presented below share a single source sample, sequenced in a study of blood T cell repertoires in COVID-19. Only in-frame clones appear in the TCRdb table, and some are missing; sequencing was by immunoSEQ multiplex PCR. The sample comprises about 140,000 clones, around nine tenths of which are singletons, and 1.7% rests with the top ten. Sequenced sample: peripheral blood. The source is a woman aged 45-65 years with acute or convalescent COVID-19.

This rearrangement joins TRBV5-1 to TRBJ2-7; 7 bases align to TRBD2. V gave up 0 bases and J gave up 0 bases; unmatched junction bases: 6. The CDR3 sequence is 16 residues long. Germline V gene lookup returns CDR1 SGHRS and CDR2 YFSETQ. The CDR3 loop is CASSLVVAGRSYEQYF. The CDR3 DNA reads TGCGCCAGCAGCTTGGTGGTAGCGGGTCGCTCCTACGAGCAGTACTTC. Based on the CDR3 plus reference TRBV5-1 and TRBJ2-7, the full variable domain is KAGVTQTPRYLIKTRGQQVTLSCSPISGHRSVSWYQQTPGQGLQFLFEYFSETQRNKGNFPGRFSGRQFSNSRSEMNVSTLELGDSALYLCASSLVVAGRSYEQYFGPGTRLTVT.

This chain connects TRBV7-2 to TRBJ1-1; no definite D call. Trimming took off 7 bases at V and 4 bases at J, with 19 bases between the two ends. This CDR3 spans 15 amino acids. Germline assignment: CDR1 SGHTA and CDR2 FQGNSA. CDR3 sequence (DNA): TGTGCCAGCAACCACCCCTGGGGAGTTAGCACTGAAGCTTTCTTT. Protein sequence: CASNHPWGVSTEAFF. Full variable domain (rest looked up from reference TRBV7-2 and TRBJ1-1): GAGVSQSPSNKVTEKGKDVELRCDPISGHTALYWYRQSLGQGLEFLIYFQGNSAPDKSGLPSDRFSAERTGGSVSTLTIQRTQQEDSAVYLCASNHPWGVSTEAFFGQGTRLTVV.

This rearrangement joins TRBV19 to TRBJ2-1; 7 nucleotides agree with TRBD2. The V segment lost 7 bases and the J segment 4 bases; nucleotides outside the gene matches: 7. The CDR3 extends over 14 amino acids. Germline CDR1 reads LNHDA; CDR2 reads SQIVND (reference sequence). CDR3 sequence reads: CASTPGTIYNEQFF. CDR3 nucleotides: TGTGCCAGTACCCCCGGGACTATATACAATGAGCAGTTCTTC.

The rearrangement joins TRBV5-1 to TRBJ2-5; 10 nucleotides align to TRBD1. In germline, CDR1 is SGHRS, CDR2 YFSETQ. Trimming removed 0 bases from V and 2 bases from J; junction bases left unmatched: 4. The CDR3 length is 16 residues. CDR3 DNA: TGCGCCAGCAGCTTGGAGACAGGGGGCTGGCAAGAGACCCAGTACTTC. The encoded protein is CASSLETGGWQETQYF. Supplemented by reference TRBV5-1 and TRBJ2-5, the full variable domain reads KAGVTQTPRYLIKTRGQQVTLSCSPISGHRSVSWYQQTPGQGLQFLFEYFSETQRNKGNFPGRFSGRQFSNSRSEMNVSTLELGDSALYLCASSLETGGWQETQYFGPGTRLLVL.

The chain joins TRBV20-1 to TRBJ1-6; no clear D. Trimming cost V 3 bases and J 7 bases, with 13 bases left between them. Germline lookup yields CDR1 DFQATT and CDR2 SNEGSKA (reference sequence). The CDR3 spans 14 residues. CDR3: CSASLAAENSPLHF. Here the CDR3 DNA reads TGCAGTGCTAGTTTGGCCGCCGAAAATTCACCCCTCCACTTT.

V gene TRBV10-2 combines with J gene TRBJ1-6, with 9 bases identical to TRBD1. The CDR3 length is 13 residues. The V gene end was trimmed by 1 base and the J gene end by 11 bases; junction bases not matched to a gene: 0. The germline CDR1 and CDR2 sequences are WSHSY and SAAADI. CDR3 sequence: CASSEWTGAPLHF. In nucleotides, the CDR3 is TGCGCCAGCAGTGAGTGGACAGGGGCACCCCTCCACTTT.

The V and J genes are TRBV18 and TRBJ1-1; D uncertain. Trimming took 3 bases from V and 2 from J, leaving 7 bases between them. The V gene's germline CDR1 is KGHSH and CDR2 LQKENI. The CDR3 covers 13 residues. This chain's CDR3 is CASSPQINTEAFF. The CDR3 bases are TGTGCCAGCTCACCGCAGATAAACACTGAAGCTTTCTTT.

The V call is TRBV10-1, the J call TRBJ2-7; the D is unclear. There are 13 residues in the CDR3. CDR1 WNHNN and CDR2 SYGVQD come from the germline V gene (reference sequence). V was shortened by 0 bases and J by 6 bases, with 9 bases between the two germline ends. CDR3 nucleotide sequence: TGCGCCAGCAGTGAGTCAGCTCGAGCCGAGCAGTACTTC. Its translation is CASSESARAEQYF.

CDR3 coding DNA: TGTGCCAGCAGTTTGACAGGGGAGGTCTATGGCTACACCTTC. Protein product: CASSLTGEVYGYTF. The rearrangement uses TRBV28 and TRBJ1-2, with 8 nucleotides matching TRBD1. The CDR3 has 14 residues. Germline V gene data show CDR1 as MDHEN and CDR2 as SYDVKM. Trimming at V came to 3 bases and at J to 4 bases, leaving 4 bases not matched to a gene.

The rearrangement links TRBV7-8 to TRBJ2-3, with 8 bases matching TRBD1. The CDR3 totals 16 residues. J gave up 5 bases and V 5 bases, and 12 bases lay outside the gene matches. The germline gives CDR1 SGHVS, CDR2 FQNEAQ. The DNA of the CDR3 is TGTGCCAGCAGCCGCGGCAGATCAGGGGGCGTAGATACGCAGTATTTT. It encodes CASSRGRSGGVDTQYF.

The chain uses TRBV16 and TRBJ2-3; TRBD1 aligns across 7 bases. CDR1 and CDR2 (germline): KGHSY, FQNENV. Trimming removed 4 bases from V and 1 base from J; junction bases left unmatched: 8. The CDR3 is made up of 16 amino acids. The CDR3 sequence: CASSPRQGTGTDTQYF. The DNA for the CDR3 is TGTGCCAGCAGCCCCCGACAGGGTACCGGCACAGATACGCAGTATTTT.

The chain is built from TRBV19 and TRBJ2-5; D is uncertain. This CDR3 is 12 amino acids long. Per the germline V gene, CDR1 is LNHDA and CDR2 is SQIVND (reference sequence). With 5 bases removed from V and 5 bases from J, the gap between germline ends came to 9 bases. The CDR3 DNA is TGTGCCAGTAGTTTACTCGGGGAGACCCAGTACTTC. Amino acid sequence: CASSLLGETQYF.

V and J are TRBV28 and TRBJ1-1, with D possibly being TRBD1 (6 bases). The CDR3 spans 14 residues. Germline V gene sequence: CDR1 MDHEN, CDR2 SYDVKM. Deletions cut 5 bases from V and 7 bases from J, with 17 bases between. The CDR3 protein is CASSLPREGVEAFF. In nucleotides, the CDR3 is TGTGCCAGCAGTCTCCCCAGGGAGGGGGTTGAAGCTTTCTTT. Complete variable domain (other parts from reference TRBV28 and TRBJ1-1): DVKVTQSSRYLVKRTGEKVFLECVQDMDHENMFWYRQDPGLGLRLIYFSYDVKMKEKGDIPEGYSVSREKKERFSLILESASTNQTSMYLCASSLPREGVEAFFGQGTRLTVV.

This chain uses TRBV5-6 with TRBJ1-6; the match to TRBD1 covers 12 bases. The CDR3 sequence is 15 residues long. Trimming removed 3 bases from V and 7 bases from J; junction bases left unmatched: 2. From germline, CDR1 is SGHDT and CDR2 YYEEEE. For the CDR3, the DNA is TGTGCCAGCAGCTGGGGGACAGGGGGCAATTCACCCCTCCACTTT. Amino acids: CASSWGTGGNSPLHF.

The chain is built from TRBV5-1 and TRBJ2-3; 12 bases align to TRBD2. The ends lost 4 bases at V and 4 bases at J; junction bases unmatched: 7. The CDR3 spans 16 residues. Germline CDR1 and CDR2: SGHRS and YFSETQ. As DNA, the CDR3 is TGCGCCAGCAGCGCGACTAGCGGGAGTGGGGCAGATACGCAGTATTTT. This gives the protein CASSATSGSGADTQYF.

As regards this clone: This CDR3 is also generated by other DNA sequences in the sample. The chain employs TRBV5-1 and TRBJ1-1; D is ambiguous. V lost 0 bases to trimming and J lost 0 bases, with 6 bases between them. This CDR3 has 14 amino acids. The germline V gene encodes CDR1 SGHRS and CDR2 YFSETQ. The CDR3 loop reads CASSLGAMNTEAFF. CDR3 DNA: TGCGCCAGCAGCTTGGGGGCGATGAACACTGAAGCTTTCTTT. Supplemented by reference TRBV5-1 and TRBJ1-1, the full variable domain reads KAGVTQTPRYLIKTRGQQVTLSCSPISGHRSVSWYQQTPGQGLQFLFEYFSETQRNKGNFPGRFSGRQFSNSRSEMNVSTLELGDSALYLCASSLGAMNTEAFFGQGTRLTVV.

CDR3 sequence (DNA): TGTGCCAGCAGGGACATTAACACTGAAGCTTTCTTT. Encoded protein: CASRDINTEAFF. The chain recombines TRBV28 with TRBJ1-1, with D tentatively TRBD1 (5 bases). CDR3 length: 12 amino acids. V dropped 6 bases and J dropped 2 bases, with 7 bases sitting between them. In germline, CDR1 is MDHEN, CDR2 SYDVKM. Full variable domain (outside the CDR3, taken from reference TRBV28 and TRBJ1-1): DVKVTQSSRYLVKRTGEKVFLECVQDMDHENMFWYRQDPGLGLRLIYFSYDVKMKEKGDIPEGYSVSREKKERFSLILESASTNQTSMYLCASRDINTEAFFGQGTRLTVV.

The gene calls are TRBV7-9 and TRBJ2-1; unclear D gene. Germline CDR1 reads SEHNR; CDR2 reads FQNEAQ (reference sequence). The V and J ends lost 1 base and 7 bases respectively, with 5 bases between them. The CDR3 has 12 residues. The CDR3 is CASSLVANEQFF. The CDR3 DNA reads TGTGCCAGCAGCTTAGTTGCGAATGAGCAGTTCTTC. Full variable domain (missing parts from reference TRBV7-9 and TRBJ2-1): DTGVSQNPRHKITKRGQNVTFRCDPISEHNRLYWYRQTLGQGPEFLTYFQNEAQLEKSRLLSDRFSAERPKGSFSTLEIQRTEQGDSAMYLCASSLVANEQFFGPGTRLTVL.

V usage is TRBV29-1 and J usage is TRBJ2-2; 8 bases align to TRBD1. The CDR3 is 13 amino acids. CDR1 is SQVTM and CDR2 is ANQGSEA in the germline V gene. Unmatched junction bases numbered 7, after V lost 7 bases and J lost 6 bases. Written as DNA, the CDR3 is TGCAGCGCTGGACAGGGACGGGCCGGGGAGCTGTTTTTT. Translating it yields CSAGQGRAGELFF.

The chain carries TRBV13 and TRBJ2-3, with TRBD2 identical over 8 bases. CDR3 length equals 14 residues. The germline V gene encodes CDR1 PRHDT and CDR2 FYEKMQ (reference sequence). Losses at the gene ends were 0 bases for V and 7 bases for J; bases not matched to a gene: 3. The CDR3 sequence is CASSLGGGENTQYF. The DNA of the CDR3 is TGTGCCAGCAGCTTAGGCGGGGGGGAAAATACGCAGTATTTT.

The gene calls are TRBV6-6 and TRBJ1-4, with D unresolved. The CDR3 covers 16 residues. Germline lookup yields CDR1 MNHNY and CDR2 SVGAGI (reference sequence). The ends were cut back, 7 bases at V and 0 bases at J, with 15 bases in the middle. The CDR3 nucleotides are TGTGCCAGCACCCCGACTGACTTGGCAACTAATGAAAAACTGTTTTTT. Translating it yields CASTPTDLATNEKLFF.

V gene TRBV5-6 combines with J gene TRBJ2-7, with TRBD1 matching 7 bases. With V trimmed by 3 bases and J by 2 bases, 2 bases remained unmatched. Germline V gives CDR1 SGHDT, CDR2 YYEEEE. This CDR3 has 13 residues. CDR3 sequence reads: CASSSTGAYEQYF. CDR3 nucleotides: TGTGCCAGCAGCTCCACAGGGGCCTACGAGCAGTACTTC.

This chain links TRBV5-1 with TRBJ1-5; 7 bases line up with TRBD1. Germline lookup yields CDR1 SGHRS and CDR2 YFSETQ. J was trimmed by 4 bases and V by 4 bases; bases with no gene match: 2. This CDR3 contains 13 residues. This chain's CDR3 is CASSLGQNQPQHF. The CDR3 DNA reads as TGCGCCAGCAGCCTGGGACAGAATCAGCCCCAGCATTTT.